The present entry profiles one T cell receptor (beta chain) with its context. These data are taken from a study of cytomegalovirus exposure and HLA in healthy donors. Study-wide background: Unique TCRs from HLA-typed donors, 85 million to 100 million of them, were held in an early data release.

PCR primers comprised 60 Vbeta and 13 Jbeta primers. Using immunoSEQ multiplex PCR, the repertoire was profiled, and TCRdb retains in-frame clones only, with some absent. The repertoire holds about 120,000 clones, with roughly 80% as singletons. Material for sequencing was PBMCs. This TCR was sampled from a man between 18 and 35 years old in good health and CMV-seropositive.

The CDR3 loop is CASSLLGAQPQHF. The CDR3 DNA reads as TGCGCCAGCAGCCTCCTGGGGGCTCAGCCCCAGCATTTT. V and J are TRBV4-1 and TRBJ1-5; D may be TRBD1 (6 bases). CDR3 length: 13 residues. Germline loops: CDR1 MGHRA, CDR2 YSYEKL. V was trimmed by 4 bases and J by 6 bases, leaving 10 bases between them.